A single sample gave rise to the 2 T cell receptor beta chains below, sequenced in a study of a mutant IDH1 vaccine in newly diagnosed glioma. The assay was immunoSEQ multiplex PCR, and TCRdb's table has in-frame clones only and misses some. The sample records 45,000 to 60,000 clones, about three quarters being singletons. Time point meaning: baseline, week 1 (first vaccination visit). Treatment defined: pre-vaccination baseline after standard-of-care therapy. Material: PBMCs, obtained from a glioma patient treated with radiotherapy, temozolomide or both. The receptors were gathered from a woman between 40 and 50 years old with glioma.

The rearrangement uses TRBV7-9 and TRBJ2-7; D not certain. The germline gives CDR1 SEHNR, CDR2 FQNEAQ (reference sequence). The CDR3 is 12 residues long. V dropped 0 bases and J dropped 7 bases, with 7 bases sitting between them. The CDR3 DNA follows: TGTGCCAGCAGCTTAGCAGGTTTTGAGCAGTACTTC. This encodes CASSLAGFEQYF.

The rearrangement joins TRBV5-1 to TRBJ2-1; 9 bases agree with TRBD2. The CDR3 runs 16 residues. Unmatched junction bases numbered 3, after V lost 2 bases and J lost 0 bases. CDR1 is SGHRS, CDR2 YFSETQ, per germline. CDR3 amino acids: CASSFGSGGSYNEQFF. The CDR3 DNA is TGCGCCAGCAGCTTCGGTAGCGGGGGCTCCTACAATGAGCAGTTCTTC.